The 4 T cell receptor beta chains reported below all come from one sample, sequenced in a study of blood T cell repertoires in COVID-19. The table came from immunoSEQ multiplex PCR; TCRdb's copy has only in-frame clones and leaves some out. The profile shows about 160,000 clones, around 85% of them singletons. Input material: peripheral blood. The receptors were gathered from a human donor with acute or convalescent COVID-19. The donor label of this sample is uncertain.

CDR3 in amino acids: CATSREGGSPLHF. Written as DNA, the CDR3 is TGTGCCACCAGCAGAGAGGGGGGGTCACCCCTCCACTTT. V and J are TRBV15 and TRBJ1-6; weak D call: TRBD1 (5 bases). Germline CDR1 reads LNHNV; CDR2 reads YYDKDF (reference sequence). V was clipped by 0 bases and J by 10 bases, with 7 bases between them. This CDR3 has 13 residues.

The chain employs TRBV7-8 and TRBJ1-6; 9 positions agree with TRBD1. With 4 bases clipped from V and 9 bases from J, the junction kept 7 bases outside the gene matches. The CDR3 covers 15 residues. Germline V gives CDR1 SGHVS, CDR2 FQNEAQ. DNA of the CDR3: TGTGCCAGCAGCTCAGGACAGGGGACGTTTTCACCCCTCCACTTT. The encoded protein is CASSSGQGTFSPLHF.

The CDR3 loop is CASSLASRGVGSPLHF. CDR3 DNA: TGTGCCAGCAGCTTAGCTTCCAGGGGGGTCGGTTCACCCCTCCACTTT. The chain couples TRBV7-2 to TRBJ1-6, with TRBD1 matching over 7 bases. CDR1 and CDR2 from the germline V gene are SGHTA and FQGNSA. Unmatched junction bases numbered 8, after V lost 0 bases and J lost 9 bases. The CDR3 is made up of 16 amino acids.

The genes are TRBV19 and TRBJ1-1; TRBD1 agrees at 7 bases. The CDR3 has 14 amino acids. V trimming: 8 bases; J trimming: 5 bases; junction bases outside the gene matches: 11. CDR1 is LNHDA and CDR2 is SQIVND in the germline V gene (reference sequence). CDR3 sequence (DNA): TGTGCCAGTTCAACAGGGGACTCGCGGACTGAAGCTTTCTTT. Its protein is CASSTGDSRTEAFF.